One and the same sample provided the 13 T cell receptor beta chains below, sequenced in a study of radiotherapy plus CTLA-4 blockade in lung cancer. Some clones are missing from TCRdb's copy, which holds only in-frame ones; the method was immunoSEQ multiplex PCR. The sample gives tens of thousands of clones, 60% to 80% of which show up once; approximately 15% is in the top ten. The source material was peripheral blood, sampled from a patient treated with radiotherapy plus ipilimumab. Receptors originate from a human donor with non-small cell lung cancer whose response to radiotherapy plus ipilimumab could not be evaluated. Some clones in this sample may be carry-over from other donors' samples.

J is TRBJ1-1 and V is TRBV14, with 9 nucleotides matching TRBD1. Germline lookup yields CDR1 SGHDN and CDR2 FVKESK. There are 17 residues in the CDR3. J was trimmed by 0 bases and V by 0 bases; bases with no gene match: 5. CDR3 loop: CASSQDFGQGLNTEAFF. CDR3 nucleotides: TGTGCCAGCAGCCAAGATTTCGGACAGGGGCTGAACACTGAAGCTTTCTTT.

The chain has TRBV6-1 and TRBJ2-7, with a possible D match to TRBD2 (5 bases). CDR1 is MNHNS and CDR2 is SASEGT in the germline V gene. The CDR3 totals 14 residues. V gave up 8 bases and J gave up 0 bases, with 14 bases separating them. The CDR3 nucleotides read TGTGCCAGCGTAGCGCTTGGGCGCTCCTACGAGCAGTACTTC. Its translation: CASVALGRSYEQYF.

This clone came up a few times. The gene calls are TRBV5-8 and TRBJ1-4; the D is unclear. CDR3 length equals 14 residues. V lost 0 bases and J 10 bases, leaving 13 bases between the germline ends. Per germline, CDR1 SGHTS and CDR2 YDEGEE. The CDR3 spells CASSLVEAGRKLFF. CDR3 DNA: TGTGCCAGCAGCTTGGTGGAGGCGGGTAGAAAACTGTTTTTT.

The chain has TRBV27 and TRBJ2-7; weak D call: TRBD1 (6 bases). The CDR3 length is 14 residues. V lost 6 bases and J lost 3, with 15 bases in between. Looked up from germline, CDR1 is MNHEY and CDR2 is SMNVEV (reference sequence). CDR3 residues: CASRRGQSYYEQYF. The CDR3 region has the DNA TGTGCCAGCAGAAGAGGACAGAGCTACTACGAGCAGTACTTC.

The chain combines TRBV7-6 with TRBJ2-5; the D gene is possibly TRBD2 (6 bases). This CDR3 is 12 amino acids long. Germline CDR1 is SGHVS and CDR2 is FNYEAQ. V was cut by 4 bases and J by 4 bases, with 7 bases left in between. The CDR3 here is CASSSGLETQYF. CDR3 sequence (DNA): TGTGCCAGCAGCTCGGGACTAGAGACCCAGTACTTC.

This chain joins TRBV7-2 and TRBJ1-2; D possibly corresponds to TRBD1 (5 bases). The V end lost 5 bases, the J end lost 1 base, and 11 bases lay between the germline ends. The CDR3 extends over 14 amino acids. From germline, CDR1 is SGHTA and CDR2 FQGNSA. The CDR3 nucleotides read TGTGCCAGCAGCCCAGGGAGGGATAACTATGGCTACACCTTC. Its protein is CASSPGRDNYGYTF.

For this clone: This CDR3 is also generated by other DNA sequences in the sample. The J gene is TRBJ1-6, the V gene TRBV27, with TRBD1 matching over 9 bases. The junction had 13 bases not matched to a gene; V was cut back by 3 bases and J by 7 bases. CDR3 length: 18 amino acids. CDR1 MNHEY and CDR2 SMNVEV come from the germline V gene (reference sequence). The DNA for the CDR3 is TGTGCCAGCAGTTTTACTTCCCCGACAGGGGGTCAGAATTCACCCCTCCACTTT. Protein product: CASSFTSPTGGQNSPLHF.

The chain recombines TRBV4-2 with TRBJ2-7; D may be TRBD2 (7 bases). The CDR3 is 15 amino acids. V was pared by 0 bases and J by 4 bases, with 13 bases between. In germline, CDR1 is LGHNA, CDR2 YNFKEQ. Written as DNA, the CDR3 is TGTGCCAGCAGCCAAGATCGGGGAGGGGGTTACGAGCAGTACTTC. This gives the protein CASSQDRGGGYEQYF.

This clone was seen only a few times. CDR3 sequence reads: CASSSHQGQGGYGYTF. CDR3 nucleotides: TGCGCCAGCAGCTCACATCAAGGACAGGGAGGCTATGGCTACACCTTC. The chain combines TRBV5-1 with TRBJ1-2; 8 positions agree with TRBD1. The CDR3 runs to 16 residues. CDR1 and CDR2 from the germline V gene are SGHRS and YFSETQ. V shed 3 bases, J shed 4 bases, and the junction held 11 bases outside the gene matches.

This clone was observed a few times. The V call is TRBV30, the J call TRBJ2-7; 9 bases fit TRBD1. V gave up 5 bases and J gave up 6 bases; unmatched junction bases: 11. This CDR3 spans 14 amino acids. Germline CDR1 GTSNPN, CDR2 SVGIG (reference sequence). The CDR3 protein is CAWDYSGTGLEQYF. CDR3 coding DNA: TGTGCCTGGGATTATTCCGGGACAGGGCTCGAGCAGTACTTC.

As to this clone: At one end the junction does not follow the germline gene, possibly because of a read error. The chain is built from TRBV7-7 and TRBJ2-5; 8 nucleotides match TRBD2. From germline, CDR1 is SSHAT and CDR2 FNYEAQ (reference sequence). The CDR3 is 15 residues long. Here the CDR3 reads CASSSSGGAGETQYF. CDR3 DNA: TGTGCTAGCAGCTCTTCCGGGGGGGCCGGGGAGACCCAGTACTTC.

The chain carries TRBV7-9 and TRBJ1-1; maybe TRBD1 (5 bases). V lost 5 bases, J lost 1 base, and 14 bases lay in between. From germline, CDR1 is SEHNR and CDR2 FQNEAQ (reference sequence). The CDR3 spans 15 residues. In nucleotides, the CDR3 is TGTGCCAGCAGCCTAATTTCCGGGGGGAACACTGAAGCTTTCTTT. This encodes CASSLISGGNTEAFF.

The gene calls are TRBV5-1 and TRBJ2-3; D unresolved. The V end was cut by 1 base, the J end by 0 bases, with 6 bases between. The length of the CDR3 is 14 residues. Germline CDR1 and CDR2: SGHRS and YFSETQ. The CDR3 DNA reads as TGCGCCAGCAGCTTGAGCGCAAGCACAGATACGCAGTATTTT. It specifies CASSLSASTDTQYF. Complete variable domain (other parts from reference TRBV5-1 and TRBJ2-3): KAGVTQTPRYLIKTRGQQVTLSCSPISGHRSVSWYQQTPGQGLQFLFEYFSETQRNKGNFPGRFSGRQFSNSRSEMNVSTLELGDSALYLCASSLSASTDTQYFGPGTRLTVL.